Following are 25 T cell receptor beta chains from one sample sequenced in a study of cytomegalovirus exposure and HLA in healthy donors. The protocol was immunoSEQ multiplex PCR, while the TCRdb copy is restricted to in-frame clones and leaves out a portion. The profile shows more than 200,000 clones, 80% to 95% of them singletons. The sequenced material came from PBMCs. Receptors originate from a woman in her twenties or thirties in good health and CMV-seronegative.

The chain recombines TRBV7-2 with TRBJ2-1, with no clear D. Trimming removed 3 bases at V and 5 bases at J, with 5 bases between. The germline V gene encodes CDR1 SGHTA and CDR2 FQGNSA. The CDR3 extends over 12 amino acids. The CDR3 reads CASSLSNNEQFF. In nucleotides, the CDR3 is TGTGCCAGCAGCTTGTCCAACAATGAGCAGTTCTTC.

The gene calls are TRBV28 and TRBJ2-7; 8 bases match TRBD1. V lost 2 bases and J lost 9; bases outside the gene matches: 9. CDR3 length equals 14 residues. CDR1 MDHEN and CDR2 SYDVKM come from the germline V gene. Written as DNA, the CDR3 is TGTGCCAGCAGTTTACACAGACACAGGGGGAGGCAGTACTTC. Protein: CASSLHRHRGRQYF.

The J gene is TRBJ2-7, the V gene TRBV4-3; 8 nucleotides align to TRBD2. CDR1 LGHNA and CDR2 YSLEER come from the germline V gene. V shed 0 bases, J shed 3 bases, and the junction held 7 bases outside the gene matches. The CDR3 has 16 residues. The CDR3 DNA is TGCGCCAGCAGCCAAGAGGCAAGGACTAGCTTCTACGAGCAGTACTTC. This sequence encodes CASSQEARTSFYEQYF.

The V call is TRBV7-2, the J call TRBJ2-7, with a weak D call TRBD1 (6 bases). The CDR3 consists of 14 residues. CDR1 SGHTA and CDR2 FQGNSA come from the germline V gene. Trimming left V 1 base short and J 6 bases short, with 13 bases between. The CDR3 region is CASSLGRTDREQYF. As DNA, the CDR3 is TGTGCCAGCAGCTTAGGGAGGACAGATCGCGAGCAGTACTTC.

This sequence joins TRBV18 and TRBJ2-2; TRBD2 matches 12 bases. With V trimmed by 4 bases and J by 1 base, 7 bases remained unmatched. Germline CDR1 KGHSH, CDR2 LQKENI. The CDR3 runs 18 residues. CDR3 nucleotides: TGTGCCAGCTCACGCCCCGGGACTAGCGGGTGGAACACCGGGGAGCTGTTTTTT. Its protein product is CASSRPGTSGWNTGELFF.

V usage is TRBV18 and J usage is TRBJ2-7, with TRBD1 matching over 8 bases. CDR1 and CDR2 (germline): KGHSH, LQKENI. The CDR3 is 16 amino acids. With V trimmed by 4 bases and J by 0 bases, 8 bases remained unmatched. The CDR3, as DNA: TGTGCCAGCTCACAAACCGGGACAGGAAACTCCTACGAGCAGTACTTC. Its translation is CASSQTGTGNSYEQYF.

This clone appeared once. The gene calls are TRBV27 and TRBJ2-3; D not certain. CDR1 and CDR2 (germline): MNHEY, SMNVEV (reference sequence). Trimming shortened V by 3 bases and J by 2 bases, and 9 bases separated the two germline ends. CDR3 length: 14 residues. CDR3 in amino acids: CASSLLRYTDTQYF. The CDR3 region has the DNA TGTGCCAGCAGTTTGCTCCGGTACACAGATACGCAGTATTTT.

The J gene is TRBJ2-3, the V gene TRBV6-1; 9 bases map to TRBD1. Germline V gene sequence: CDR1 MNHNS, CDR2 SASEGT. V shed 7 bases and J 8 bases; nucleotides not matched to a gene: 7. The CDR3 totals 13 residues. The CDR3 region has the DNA TGTGCCAGCATGGGACAGGGTCGGGGTACGCAGTATTTT. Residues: CASMGQGRGTQYF.

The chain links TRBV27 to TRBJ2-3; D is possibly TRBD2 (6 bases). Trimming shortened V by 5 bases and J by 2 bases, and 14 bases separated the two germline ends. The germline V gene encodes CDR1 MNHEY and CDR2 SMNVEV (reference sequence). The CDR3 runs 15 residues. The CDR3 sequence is CASSKGLSYTDTQYF. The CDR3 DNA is TGTGCCAGCAGTAAGGGACTTTCGTACACAGATACGCAGTATTTT.

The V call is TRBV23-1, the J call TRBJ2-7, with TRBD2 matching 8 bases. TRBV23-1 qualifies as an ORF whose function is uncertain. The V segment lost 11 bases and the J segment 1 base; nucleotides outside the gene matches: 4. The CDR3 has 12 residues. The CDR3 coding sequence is TGCGCCCCCGGGAGGGGTTCCTACGAGCAGTACTTC. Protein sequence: CAPGRGSYEQYF.

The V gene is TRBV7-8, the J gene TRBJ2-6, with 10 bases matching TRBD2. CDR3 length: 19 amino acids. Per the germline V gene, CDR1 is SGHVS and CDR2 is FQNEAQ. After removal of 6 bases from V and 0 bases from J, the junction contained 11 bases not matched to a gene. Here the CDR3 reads CASRRSRLAGVSGANVLTF. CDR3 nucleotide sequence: TGTGCCAGCAGAAGGTCCAGGCTAGCGGGAGTCTCTGGGGCCAACGTCCTGACTTTC. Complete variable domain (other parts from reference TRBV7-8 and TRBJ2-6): GAGVSQSPRYKVAKRGQDVALRCDPISGHVSLFWYQQALGQGPEFLTYFQNEAQLDKSGLPSDRFFAERPEGSVSTLKIQRTQQEDSAVYLCASRRSRLAGVSGANVLTFGAGSRLTVL.

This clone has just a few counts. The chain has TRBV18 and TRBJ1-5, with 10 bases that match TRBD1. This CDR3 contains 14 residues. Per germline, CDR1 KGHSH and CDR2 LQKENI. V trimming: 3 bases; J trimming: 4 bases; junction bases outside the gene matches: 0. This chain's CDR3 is CASSPGQGNQPQHF. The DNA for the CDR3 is TGTGCCAGCTCACCGGGACAGGGGAATCAGCCCCAGCATTTT.

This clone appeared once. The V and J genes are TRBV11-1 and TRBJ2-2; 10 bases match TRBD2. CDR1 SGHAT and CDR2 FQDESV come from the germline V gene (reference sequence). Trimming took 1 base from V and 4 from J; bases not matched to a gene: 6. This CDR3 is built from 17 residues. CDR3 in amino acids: CASSLGLAGVSTGELFF. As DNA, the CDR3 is TGTGCCAGCAGCTTAGGCCTAGCGGGAGTAAGCACCGGGGAGCTGTTTTTT.

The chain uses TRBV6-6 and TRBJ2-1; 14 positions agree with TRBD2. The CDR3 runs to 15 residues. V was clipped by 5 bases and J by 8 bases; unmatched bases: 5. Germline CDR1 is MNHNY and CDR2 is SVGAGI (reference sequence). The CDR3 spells CASSRLAGGPHEQFF. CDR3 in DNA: TGTGCCAGCAGTAGACTAGCGGGAGGGCCCCATGAGCAGTTCTTC.

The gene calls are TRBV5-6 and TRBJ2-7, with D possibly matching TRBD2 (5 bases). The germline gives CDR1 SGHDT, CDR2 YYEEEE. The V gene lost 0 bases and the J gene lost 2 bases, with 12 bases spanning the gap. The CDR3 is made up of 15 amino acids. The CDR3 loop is CASSLGTFRAYEQYF. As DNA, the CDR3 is TGTGCCAGCAGCTTGGGGACTTTCCGAGCCTACGAGCAGTACTTC.

The CDR3: CASSDRGPGYEQYF. The CDR3 DNA follows: TGTGCCAGCAGCGACAGGGGGCCCGGGTACGAGCAGTACTTC. The V call is TRBV28, the J call TRBJ2-7; 10 nucleotides line up with TRBD1. Looked up from germline, CDR1 is MDHEN and CDR2 is SYDVKM. V trimming: 6 bases; J trimming: 4 bases; junction bases outside the gene matches: 6. This CDR3 contains 14 residues.

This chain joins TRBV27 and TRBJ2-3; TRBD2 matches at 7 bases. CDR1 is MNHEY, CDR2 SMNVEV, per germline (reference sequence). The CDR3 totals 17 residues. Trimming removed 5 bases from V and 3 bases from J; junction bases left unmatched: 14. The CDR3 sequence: CASSPWGGSDGTDTQYF. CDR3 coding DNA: TGTGCCAGCAGTCCTTGGGGGGGGAGTGATGGGACAGATACGCAGTATTTT.

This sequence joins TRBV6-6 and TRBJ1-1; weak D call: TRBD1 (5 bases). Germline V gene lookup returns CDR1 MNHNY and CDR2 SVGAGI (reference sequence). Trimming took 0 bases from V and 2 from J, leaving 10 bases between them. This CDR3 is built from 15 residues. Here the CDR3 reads CASSYSRGRNTEAFF. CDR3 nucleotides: TGTGCCAGCAGTTACTCGCGGGGCAGAAACACTGAAGCTTTCTTT.

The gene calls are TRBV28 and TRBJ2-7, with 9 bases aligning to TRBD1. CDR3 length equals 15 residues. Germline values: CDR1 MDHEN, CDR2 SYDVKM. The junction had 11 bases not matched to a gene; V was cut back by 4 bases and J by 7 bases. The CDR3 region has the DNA TGTGCCAGCAGTTCCCCCGGGACAGGGCTGGGGGAGCAGTACTTC. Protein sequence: CASSSPGTGLGEQYF.

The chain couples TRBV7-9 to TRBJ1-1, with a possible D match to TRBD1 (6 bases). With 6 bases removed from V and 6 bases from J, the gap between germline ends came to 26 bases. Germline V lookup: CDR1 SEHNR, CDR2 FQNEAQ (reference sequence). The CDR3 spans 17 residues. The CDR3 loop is CASREDGTTGRYAEAFF. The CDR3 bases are TGTGCCAGCAGAGAAGATGGGACTACAGGGCGGTATGCTGAAGCTTTCTTT.

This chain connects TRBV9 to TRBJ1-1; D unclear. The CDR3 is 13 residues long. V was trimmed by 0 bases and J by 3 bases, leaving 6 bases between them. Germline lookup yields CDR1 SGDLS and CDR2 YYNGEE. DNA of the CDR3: TGTGCCAGCAGCGTAGTATCGGACACTGAAGCTTTCTTT. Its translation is CASSVVSDTEAFF.

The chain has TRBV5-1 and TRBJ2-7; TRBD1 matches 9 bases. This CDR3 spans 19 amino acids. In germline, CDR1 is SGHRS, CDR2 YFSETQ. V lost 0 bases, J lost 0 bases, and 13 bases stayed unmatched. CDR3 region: CASSLAGSSWDRDSYEQYF. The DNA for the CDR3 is TGCGCCAGCAGCTTGGCCGGGTCTAGCTGGGACAGGGACTCCTACGAGCAGTACTTC.

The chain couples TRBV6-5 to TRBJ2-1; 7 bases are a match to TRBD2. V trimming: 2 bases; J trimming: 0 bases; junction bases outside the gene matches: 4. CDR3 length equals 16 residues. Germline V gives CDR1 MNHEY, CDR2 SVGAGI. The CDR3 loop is CASSYVAGASYNEQFF. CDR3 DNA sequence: TGTGCCAGCAGTTACGTAGCGGGCGCCTCCTACAATGAGCAGTTCTTC.

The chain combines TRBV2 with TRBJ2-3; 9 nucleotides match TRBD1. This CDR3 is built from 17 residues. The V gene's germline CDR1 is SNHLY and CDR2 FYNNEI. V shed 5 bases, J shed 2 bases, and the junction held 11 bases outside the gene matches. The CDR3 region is CASSPTTGGSLTDTQYF. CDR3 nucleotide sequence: TGTGCCAGCAGTCCCACGACAGGGGGGTCCCTCACAGATACGCAGTATTTT.

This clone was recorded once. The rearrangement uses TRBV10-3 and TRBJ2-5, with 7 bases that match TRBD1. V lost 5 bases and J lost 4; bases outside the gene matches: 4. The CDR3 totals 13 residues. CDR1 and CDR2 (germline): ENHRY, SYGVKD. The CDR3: CAISPGQTETQYF. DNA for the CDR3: TGTGCCATCAGTCCGGGACAGACAGAGACCCAGTACTTC.